This TCR beta chain was identified in a study of blood T cells in healthy people across ages. For the second PCR, which ran for about 6 to 11 cycles, a sample-barcoded 5' primer and a J-beta primer mix were used. TCRdb reprocessed the 5' RACE reads with MiXCR, giving one entry per CDR3 protein. The sample consists of roughly 1,000,000 distinct CDR3 sequences, approximately 25% of them appearing once. Unmatched junction bases numbered 8, after V lost 8 bases and J lost 4 bases. The length of the CDR3 is 15 residues. Germline V gene lookup returns CDR1 SGHTA and CDR2 FQGNSA. These data were also filed under a second study, of T cells of mothers and their children.

This chain connects TRBV7-2 to TRBJ2-6, with TRBD1 matching 7 bases. The clonotype comes from a girl aged 2-9 years in good health. The material sequenced was blood. The CDR3 reads CASQGRGFGANVLTF. As DNA, the CDR3 is TGTGCCAGCCAGGGCAGGGGGTTCGGGGCCAACGTCCTGACTTTC.